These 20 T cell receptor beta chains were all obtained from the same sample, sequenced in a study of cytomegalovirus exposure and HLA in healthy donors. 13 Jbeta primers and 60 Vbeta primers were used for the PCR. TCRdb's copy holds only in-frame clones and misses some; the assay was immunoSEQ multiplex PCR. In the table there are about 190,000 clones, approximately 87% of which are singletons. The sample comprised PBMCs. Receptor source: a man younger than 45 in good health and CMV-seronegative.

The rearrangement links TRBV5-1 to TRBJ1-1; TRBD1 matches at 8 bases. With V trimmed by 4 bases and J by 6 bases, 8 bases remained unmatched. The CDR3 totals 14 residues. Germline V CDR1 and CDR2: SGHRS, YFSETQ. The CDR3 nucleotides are TGCGCCAGCAGCCCAGGACAGGGACAACCTGAAGCTTTCTTT. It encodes CASSPGQGQPEAFF.

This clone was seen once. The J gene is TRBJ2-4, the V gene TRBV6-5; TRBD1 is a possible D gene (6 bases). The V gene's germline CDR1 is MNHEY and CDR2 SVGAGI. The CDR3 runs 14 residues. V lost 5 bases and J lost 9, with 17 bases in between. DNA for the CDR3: TGTGCCAGCAGTAAGCCGGGACATGGGGCCATTCAGTACTTC. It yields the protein CASSKPGHGAIQYF.

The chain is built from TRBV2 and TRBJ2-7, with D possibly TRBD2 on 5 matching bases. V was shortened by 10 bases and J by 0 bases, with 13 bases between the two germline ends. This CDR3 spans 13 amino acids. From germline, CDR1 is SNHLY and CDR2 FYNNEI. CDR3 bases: TGTGCCATTGGACTGACTCTCTCCTACGAGCAGTACTTC. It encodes CAIGLTLSYEQYF.

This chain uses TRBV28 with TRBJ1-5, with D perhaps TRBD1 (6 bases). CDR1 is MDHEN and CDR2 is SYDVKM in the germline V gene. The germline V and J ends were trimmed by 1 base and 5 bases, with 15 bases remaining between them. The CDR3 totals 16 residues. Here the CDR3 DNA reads TGTGCCAGCAGTTTATTTGCAGGGGCCGTGGATCAGCCCCAGCATTTT. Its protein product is CASSLFAGAVDQPQHF.

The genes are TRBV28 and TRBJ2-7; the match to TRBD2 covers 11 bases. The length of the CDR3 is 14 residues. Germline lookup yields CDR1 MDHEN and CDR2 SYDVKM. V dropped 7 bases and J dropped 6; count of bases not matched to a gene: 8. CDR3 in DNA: TGTGCCAGCACCCTACTAGCGGGAGTCGGCGAGCAGTACTTC. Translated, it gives CASTLLAGVGEQYF.

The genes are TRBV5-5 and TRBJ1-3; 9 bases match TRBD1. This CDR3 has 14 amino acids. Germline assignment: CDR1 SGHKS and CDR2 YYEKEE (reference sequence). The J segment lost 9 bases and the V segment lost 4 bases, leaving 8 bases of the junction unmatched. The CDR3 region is CASSPGQGRGTIYF. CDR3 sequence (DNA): TGTGCCAGCAGCCCGGGACAGGGTCGAGGCACCATATATTTT.

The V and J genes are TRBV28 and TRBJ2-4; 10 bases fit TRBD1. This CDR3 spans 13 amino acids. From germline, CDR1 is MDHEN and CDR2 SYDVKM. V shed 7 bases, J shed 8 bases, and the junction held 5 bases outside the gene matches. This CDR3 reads CASTPGQGDIQYF. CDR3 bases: TGTGCCAGCACCCCAGGACAGGGGGACATTCAGTACTTC.

DNA of the CDR3: TGTGCCAGCAGTTACTCGCCCAACAGGGAAGAGACCCAGTACTTC. Translation: CASSYSPNREETQYF. The chain is built from TRBV6-5 and TRBJ2-5, with a tentative D call TRBD1 (6 bases). The CDR3 runs 15 residues. The germline V gene encodes CDR1 MNHEY and CDR2 SVGAGI. Trimming took 0 bases from V and 3 from J, leaving 11 bases between them.

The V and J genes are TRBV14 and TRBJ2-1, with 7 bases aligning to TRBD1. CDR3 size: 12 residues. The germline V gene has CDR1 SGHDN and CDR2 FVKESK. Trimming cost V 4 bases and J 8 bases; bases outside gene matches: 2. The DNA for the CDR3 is TGTGCCAGCAGCCGACAGGGCTATGAGCAGTTCTTC. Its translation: CASSRQGYEQFF.

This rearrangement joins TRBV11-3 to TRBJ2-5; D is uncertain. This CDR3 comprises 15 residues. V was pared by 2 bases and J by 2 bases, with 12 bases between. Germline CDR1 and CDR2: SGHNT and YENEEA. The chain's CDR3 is CASSLHGRPQETQYF. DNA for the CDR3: TGTGCCAGCAGCTTACATGGCCGCCCACAAGAGACCCAGTACTTC.

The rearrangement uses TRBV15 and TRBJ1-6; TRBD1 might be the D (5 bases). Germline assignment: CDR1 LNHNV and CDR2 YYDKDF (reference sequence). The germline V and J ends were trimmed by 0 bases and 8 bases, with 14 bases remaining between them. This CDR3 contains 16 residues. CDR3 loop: CATSRDNGGWDSPLHF. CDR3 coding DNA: TGTGCCACCAGCAGAGATAACGGGGGTTGGGATTCACCCCTCCACTTT. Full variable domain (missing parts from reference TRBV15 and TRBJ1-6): DAMVIQNPRYQVTQFGKPVTLSCSQTLNHNVMYWYQQKSSQAPKLLFHYYDKDFNNEADTPDNFQSRRPNTSFCFLDIRSPGLGDTAMYLCATSRDNGGWDSPLHFGNGTRLTVT.

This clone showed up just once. Here the CDR3 reads CASSQNRGRDEQYF. The CDR3 bases are TGTGCCAGCAGCCAAAACAGGGGAAGGGACGAGCAGTACTTC. V usage is TRBV2 and J usage is TRBJ2-5, with TRBD1 matching over 7 bases. The end of the DNA fits TRBJ2-7 better, so the J call may be wrong. The germline CDR1 and CDR2 sequences are SNHLY and FYNNEI. This CDR3 spans 14 amino acids.

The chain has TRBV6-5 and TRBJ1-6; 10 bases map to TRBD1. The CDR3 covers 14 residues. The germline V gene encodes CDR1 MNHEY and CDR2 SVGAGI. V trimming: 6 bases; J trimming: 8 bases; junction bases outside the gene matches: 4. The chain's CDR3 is CASSRQGAHSPLHF. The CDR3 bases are TGTGCCAGCAGCCGACAGGGGGCTCATTCACCCCTCCACTTT.

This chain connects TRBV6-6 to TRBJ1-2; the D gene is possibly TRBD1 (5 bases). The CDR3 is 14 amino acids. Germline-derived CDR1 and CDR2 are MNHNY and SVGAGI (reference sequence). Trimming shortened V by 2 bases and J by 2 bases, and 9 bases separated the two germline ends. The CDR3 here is CASSYADRNYGYTF. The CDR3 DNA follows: TGTGCCAGCAGTTACGCCGACAGAAACTATGGCTACACCTTC.

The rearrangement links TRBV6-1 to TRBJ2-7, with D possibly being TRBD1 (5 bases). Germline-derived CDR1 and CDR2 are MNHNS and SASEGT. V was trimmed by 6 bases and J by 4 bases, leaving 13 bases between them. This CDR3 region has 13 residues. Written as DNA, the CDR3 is TGTGCCAGCAGCCCGGAAACAGGATACGAGCAGTACTTC. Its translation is CASSPETGYEQYF.

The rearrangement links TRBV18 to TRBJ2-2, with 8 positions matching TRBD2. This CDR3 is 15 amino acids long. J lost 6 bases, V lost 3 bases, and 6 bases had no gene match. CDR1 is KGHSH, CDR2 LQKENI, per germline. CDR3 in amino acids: CASSPESSGSGELFF. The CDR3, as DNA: TGTGCCAGCTCACCGGAGTCTAGCGGGTCCGGGGAGCTGTTTTTT.

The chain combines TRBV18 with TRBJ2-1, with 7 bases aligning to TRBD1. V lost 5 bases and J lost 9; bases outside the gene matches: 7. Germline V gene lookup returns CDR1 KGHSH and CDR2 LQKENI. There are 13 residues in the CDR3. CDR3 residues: CASSEGQLSEQFF. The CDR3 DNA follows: TGTGCCAGCTCAGAGGGACAGTTGTCTGAGCAGTTCTTC.

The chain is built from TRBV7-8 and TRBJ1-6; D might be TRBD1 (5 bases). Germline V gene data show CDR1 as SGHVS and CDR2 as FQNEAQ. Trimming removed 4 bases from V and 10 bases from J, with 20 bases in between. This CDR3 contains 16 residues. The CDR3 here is CASSSITRERGSPLHF. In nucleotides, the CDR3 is TGTGCCAGCAGCTCCATTACAAGAGAAAGGGGATCACCCCTCCACTTT.

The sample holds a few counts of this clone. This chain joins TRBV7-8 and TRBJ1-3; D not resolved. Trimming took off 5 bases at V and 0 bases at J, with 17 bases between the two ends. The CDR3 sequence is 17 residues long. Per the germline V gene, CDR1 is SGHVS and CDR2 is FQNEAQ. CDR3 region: CASSRASLRSSGNTIYF. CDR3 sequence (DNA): TGTGCCAGCAGCCGCGCCTCCTTGAGGAGCTCTGGAAACACCATATATTTT.

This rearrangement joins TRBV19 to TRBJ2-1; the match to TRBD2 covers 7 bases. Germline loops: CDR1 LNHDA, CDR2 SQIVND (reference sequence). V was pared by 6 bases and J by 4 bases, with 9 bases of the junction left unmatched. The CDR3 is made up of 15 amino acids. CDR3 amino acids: CASRKSGDAYNEQFF. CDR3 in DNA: TGTGCCAGTAGAAAAAGCGGGGACGCATACAATGAGCAGTTCTTC.